Below are 2 T cell receptor beta chains sequenced from a single sample in a study of OX40 agonist ivuxolimab in advanced cancers. Sequenced by immunoSEQ multiplex PCR; TCRdb stores in-frame clones only, minus some. This table holds 90,000 to 100,000 clones, around 90% found once. Sequences were derived from CD4+ or CD8+ T cells sorted from blood, sampled in a trial of the OX40 agonist ivuxolimab. Receptors were obtained from an adult with an advanced solid tumor such as melanoma, head and neck, liver or kidney cancer.

The genes are TRBV7-8 and TRBJ1-4, with a weak D call TRBD1 (6 bases). Germline V gives CDR1 SGHVS, CDR2 FQNEAQ. The CDR3 is 16 amino acids. The germline V and J ends were trimmed by 0 bases and 5 bases, with 13 bases remaining between them. The CDR3 sequence is CASSLASRTVNEKLFF. In nucleotides, the CDR3 is TGTGCCAGCAGCTTAGCTAGTAGGACAGTCAATGAAAAACTGTTTTTT.

The V call is TRBV7-8, the J call TRBJ2-7; 10 positions agree with TRBD1. With V trimmed by 1 base and J by 2 bases, 11 bases remained unmatched. CDR1 is SGHVS, CDR2 FQNEAQ, per germline. This CDR3 is built from 18 residues. CDR3 protein: CASSLVVPGQGSAYEQYF. In nucleotides, the CDR3 is TGTGCCAGCAGCTTAGTGGTCCCGGGACAGGGGTCCGCCTACGAGCAGTACTTC.